This TCR beta chain was captured by sequencing in a study of blood T cell repertoires in COVID-19. Study as a whole: Nucleic acid was either cDNA or gDNA, and it came from T cells, B-cell-depleted T cells, or PBMCs.

V lost 3 bases, J lost 7 bases, and 13 bases lay in between. In germline, CDR1 is SGHTA, CDR2 FQGNSA. This CDR3 comprises 14 residues. Original handling: Estimation of nucleated cell counts was performed using reference gene primer amplification. This table comes from immunoSEQ multiplex PCR, and its TCRdb copy is limited to in-frame clones, with some not included. That table supplies the V and J calls and clone size; D and trimming were determined from the DNA. The repertoire has approximately 45,000 clones, around nine tenths of them found once; the top ten carry about 13%. This rearrangement joins TRBV7-2 to TRBJ1-5; tentatively, D is TRBD1 (5 bases). This TCR derives from a human donor in a cohort sampled during active COVID-19. The specimen sequenced was peripheral blood. The CDR3 loop is CASSFHGAAQPQHF. The CDR3 DNA is TGTGCCAGCAGCTTTCATGGGGCCGCCCAGCCCCAGCATTTT.